Each of the 24 T cell receptor beta chains below was sequenced from the same sample in a study of shared clonotypes between healthy human individuals. Here immunoSEQ multiplex PCR was the method, and the copy in TCRdb shows in-frame clones only, minus some. The data show around 2.5 million clones, approximately 94% seen once. The sequencing input was naive CD4+ T cells from PBMCs. Subset: CD45RA+ positively selected. Receptor source: a man younger than 35 in good health. Some clones in this sample may be carry-over from other donors' samples.

The chain has TRBV28 and TRBJ2-7; 7 bases line up with TRBD1. The ends lost 6 bases at V and 2 bases at J; junction bases unmatched: 7. The CDR3 sequence is 14 residues long. Germline V gives CDR1 MDHEN, CDR2 SYDVKM. CDR3 sequence (DNA): TGTGCCAGCAGCCGAGACAGGGTGACCTACGAGCAGTACTTC. As protein: CASSRDRVTYEQYF.

The CDR3 DNA reads TGTGCCAGCAGCGGGCAGGGGGTTCAAGACGGGGAGCTGTTTTTT. Amino acids: CASSGQGVQDGELFF. This chain connects TRBV7-3 to TRBJ2-2; 7 nucleotides agree with TRBD1. V lost 5 bases to trimming and J lost 7 bases; unmatched junction nucleotides: 10. CDR3 length: 15 residues. CDR1 is SGHTA, CDR2 FQGTGA, per germline.

The chain joins TRBV27 to TRBJ1-5; no definite D call. The CDR3 runs to 13 residues. Between the trimmed V and J ends, which lost 3 bases and 6 bases, there was a span of 9 bases. The germline gives CDR1 MNHEY, CDR2 SMNVEV (reference sequence). The CDR3 bases are TGTGCCAGCAGTTTCACATGGGGTCAGCCCCAGCATTTT. It codes for CASSFTWGQPQHF.

CDR3 sequence reads: CASSLYGYTDTQYF. CDR3 bases: TGCGCCAGCAGCTTGTATGGCTACACAGATACGCAGTATTTT. The chain links TRBV5-1 to TRBJ2-3; D remains unclear. The CDR3 runs to 14 residues. V lost 1 base, J lost 2 bases, and 8 bases lay in between. Germline V gene sequence: CDR1 SGHRS, CDR2 YFSETQ. The variable domain in full, completed from reference TRBV5-1 and TRBJ2-3, reads KAGVTQTPRYLIKTRGQQVTLSCSPISGHRSVSWYQQTPGQGLQFLFEYFSETQRNKGNFPGRFSGRQFSNSRSEMNVSTLELGDSALYLCASSLYGYTDTQYFGPGTRLTVL.

This chain connects TRBV28 to TRBJ2-3; TRBD2 agrees at 9 bases. CDR3 size: 16 residues. With V trimmed by 8 bases and J by 4 bases, 13 bases remained unmatched. Germline lookup yields CDR1 MDHEN and CDR2 SYDVKM. CDR3 coding DNA: TGTGCCAGCCATCATGAGGTAGCGGGAGATCCAGATACGCAGTATTTT. Translation gives CASHHEVAGDPDTQYF.

The chain joins TRBV7-9 to TRBJ1-6; TRBD1 might be the D (5 bases). Trimming removed 4 bases at V and 10 bases at J, with 14 bases between. The CDR3 totals 14 residues. Germline V gives CDR1 SEHNR, CDR2 FQNEAQ (reference sequence). The CDR3 DNA sequence: TGTGCCAGCAGCTCCGACGGGGGAAGGTCACCCCTCCACTTT. Its translation is CASSSDGGRSPLHF.

The rearrangement uses TRBV4-1 and TRBJ2-1; 8 positions match TRBD1. Trimming at V came to 3 bases and at J to 4 bases, leaving 11 bases not matched to a gene. Per the germline V gene, CDR1 is MGHRA and CDR2 is YSYEKL. CDR3 length: 17 amino acids. DNA for the CDR3: TGCGCCAGCAGCCACAACCCTGACAGGGGAACTTACAATGAGCAGTTCTTC. It encodes CASSHNPDRGTYNEQFF.

V and J are TRBV2 and TRBJ1-1; D remains unclear. Germline assignment: CDR1 SNHLY and CDR2 FYNNEI. The V gene lost 9 bases and the J gene lost 9 bases, with 23 bases spanning the gap. The CDR3 sequence is 14 residues long. CDR3 in amino acids: CASVTLGRPKKAFF. CDR3 DNA sequence: TGTGCCAGTGTAACCCTTGGACGGCCGAAGAAAGCTTTCTTT.

The chain couples TRBV28 to TRBJ1-2; D is uncertain. The germline V and J ends were trimmed by 4 bases and 4 bases, with 22 bases remaining between them. Germline assignment: CDR1 MDHEN and CDR2 SYDVKM. The CDR3 extends over 17 amino acids. In DNA, the CDR3 is TGTGCCAGCAGTTCACCTACCTCACGACTGACTAGCTATGGCTACACCTTC. Translated, it gives CASSSPTSRLTSYGYTF.

About this clone: Other DNA sequences within the sample encode an identical CDR3. The V call is TRBV6-5, the J call TRBJ1-2; the D gene is possibly TRBD1 (5 bases). The germline V gene encodes CDR1 MNHEY and CDR2 SVGAGI. Trimming pared 5 bases from V and 8 bases from J, leaving 15 bases between. The CDR3 has 13 residues. This CDR3 reads CASSAYRGGGYTF. CDR3 nucleotide sequence: TGTGCCAGCAGTGCCTACCGGGGCGGGGGCTACACCTTC.

This chain links TRBV28 with TRBJ2-7; 9 nucleotides match TRBD2. V lost 3 bases and J lost 2; bases outside the gene matches: 5. The CDR3 loop spans 15 amino acids. Germline CDR1 and CDR2: MDHEN and SYDVKM. For the CDR3, the DNA is TGTGCCAGCAGTTTTCTAGCGGGGACGACCTACGAGCAGTACTTC. Its translation is CASSFLAGTTYEQYF.

The chain couples TRBV28 to TRBJ2-2; no clear D. Deletions cut 7 bases from V and 6 bases from J, with 12 bases between. This CDR3 has 13 amino acids. The germline V gene encodes CDR1 MDHEN and CDR2 SYDVKM. For the CDR3, the DNA is TGTGCCAGCACCCAAAGGCCCTCCGGGGAGCTGTTTTTT. The encoded protein is CASTQRPSGELFF.

The chain couples TRBV19 to TRBJ2-2; D is uncertain. This CDR3 is built from 15 residues. Germline V gene data show CDR1 as LNHDA and CDR2 as SQIVND (reference sequence). The V end lost 2 bases, the J end lost 0 bases, and 7 bases lay between the germline ends. In nucleotides, the CDR3 is TGTGCCAGTAGTATATCCCCCACGAACACCGGGGAGCTGTTTTTT. Translation: CASSISPTNTGELFF.

The chain is built from TRBV4-1 and TRBJ2-3; tentatively, D is TRBD1 (6 bases). V was clipped by 4 bases and J by 2 bases, with 19 bases between them. CDR1 and CDR2 (germline): MGHRA, YSYEKL. The CDR3 runs to 17 residues. The chain's CDR3 is CASSRNRDRLNTDTQYF. The CDR3 DNA is TGCGCCAGCAGCCGCAACAGGGACCGCTTAAACACAGATACGCAGTATTTT.

The V and J genes are TRBV11-2 and TRBJ2-3; D possibly uses TRBD1 or TRBD2 (6 bases each). Germline V gene data show CDR1 as SGHAT and CDR2 as FQNNGV. The ends were cut back, 5 bases at V and 1 base at J, with 19 bases in the middle. CDR3 length equals 17 residues. CDR3: CASSPLGGRAGTDTQYF. CDR3 nucleotides: TGTGCCAGCAGCCCGCTTGGGGGGCGGGCGGGCACAGATACGCAGTATTTT. The full variable domain, rest sourced from reference TRBV11-2 and TRBJ2-3, is EAGVAQSPRYKIIEKRQSVAFWCNPISGHATLYWYQQILGQGPKLLIQFQNNGVVDDSQLPKDRFSAERLKGVDSTLKIQPAKLEDSAVYLCASSPLGGRAGTDTQYFGPGTRLTVL.

The chain links TRBV5-6 to TRBJ2-1, with a possible D match to TRBD1 (6 bases). From germline, CDR1 is SGHDT and CDR2 YYEEEE. This CDR3 spans 14 amino acids. V dropped 2 bases and J dropped 6 bases, with 12 bases sitting between them. The CDR3 bases are TGTGCCAGCAGCTTTATAACAGGGTTCAATGAGCAGTTCTTC. This codes for CASSFITGFNEQFF.

V and J are TRBV27 and TRBJ2-7, with 8 nucleotides matching TRBD2. There are 15 residues in the CDR3. Germline V gives CDR1 MNHEY, CDR2 SMNVEV (reference sequence). V lost 0 bases and J lost 0; bases outside the gene matches: 1. Here the CDR3 reads CASSLSSGTSYEQYF. In DNA, the CDR3 is TGTGCCAGCAGTTTATCTAGCGGGACCTCCTACGAGCAGTACTTC.

This rearrangement joins TRBV11-3 to TRBJ2-1; D possibly matches TRBD1 or TRBD2 (5 bases each). V was trimmed by 5 bases and J by 4 bases, leaving 15 bases between them. CDR3 length: 15 amino acids. Germline assignment: CDR1 SGHNT and CDR2 YENEEA. In DNA, the CDR3 is TGTGCCAGCAGCCCCCGTAACGGGGCTTACAATGAGCAGTTCTTC. It yields the protein CASSPRNGAYNEQFF.

J is TRBJ2-7 and V is TRBV29-1, with 15 bases identical to TRBD2. Germline assignment: CDR1 SQVTM and CDR2 ANQGSEA. The V and J ends lost 4 bases and 0 bases, in that order; junction bases with no gene match: 10. CDR3 length: 18 amino acids. The CDR3 protein is CSVAGTSGRTYYSYEQYF. CDR3 bases: TGCAGCGTTGCCGGGACTAGCGGGAGGACCTATTACTCCTACGAGCAGTACTTC.

This chain joins TRBV6-6 and TRBJ2-7, with a possible D match to TRBD1 (5 bases). The CDR3 runs 13 residues. CDR1 and CDR2 (germline): MNHNY, SVGAGI (reference sequence). Trimming removed 3 bases at V and 7 bases at J, with 13 bases between. The CDR3 loop is CASSYDGAGEQYF. The CDR3, as DNA: TGTGCCAGCAGTTATGATGGGGCAGGGGAGCAGTACTTC.

Of note for this clone: Other DNA sequences in the sample encode the same CDR3. The rearrangement joins TRBV7-3 to TRBJ2-3, with D unresolved. CDR3 length: 12 amino acids. Germline V CDR1 and CDR2: SGHTA, FQGTGA. The V end lost 4 bases, the J end lost 6 bases, and 8 bases lay between the germline ends. Here the CDR3 DNA reads TGTGCCAGCAGCTCCTCTTCGGATACGCAGTATTTT. It encodes CASSSSSDTQYF.

The chain employs TRBV5-1 and TRBJ2-2; the D gene could be TRBD1 or TRBD2 (6 bases each). The germline V and J ends were trimmed by 1 base and 8 bases, with 18 bases remaining between them. CDR3 length: 16 amino acids. Germline V gene data show CDR1 as SGHRS and CDR2 as YFSETQ. CDR3 sequence: CASSLTQVSGAGELFF. DNA of the CDR3: TGCGCCAGCAGCTTGACCCAGGTCTCGGGGGCAGGGGAGCTGTTTTTT.

V gene TRBV5-8 combines with J gene TRBJ2-3; D is possibly TRBD2 (6 bases). The V gene lost 4 bases and the J gene lost 2 bases, with 14 bases spanning the gap. This CDR3 has 15 amino acids. Germline values: CDR1 SGHTS, CDR2 YDEGEE. The chain's CDR3 is CASSGGFLDTDTQYF. The CDR3 DNA reads TGTGCCAGCAGCGGGGGGTTTTTGGACACAGATACGCAGTATTTT.

Of note for this clone: Other nucleotide sequences in the sample specify the same CDR3. This chain links TRBV18 with TRBJ2-6; the D is unclear. CDR1 KGHSH and CDR2 LQKENI come from the germline V gene. V gave up 3 bases and J gave up 1 base, with 4 bases separating them. CDR3 size: 14 residues. As DNA, the CDR3 is TGTGCCAGCTCACCTACTTCTGGGGCCAACGTCCTGACTTTC. Its translation: CASSPTSGANVLTF.